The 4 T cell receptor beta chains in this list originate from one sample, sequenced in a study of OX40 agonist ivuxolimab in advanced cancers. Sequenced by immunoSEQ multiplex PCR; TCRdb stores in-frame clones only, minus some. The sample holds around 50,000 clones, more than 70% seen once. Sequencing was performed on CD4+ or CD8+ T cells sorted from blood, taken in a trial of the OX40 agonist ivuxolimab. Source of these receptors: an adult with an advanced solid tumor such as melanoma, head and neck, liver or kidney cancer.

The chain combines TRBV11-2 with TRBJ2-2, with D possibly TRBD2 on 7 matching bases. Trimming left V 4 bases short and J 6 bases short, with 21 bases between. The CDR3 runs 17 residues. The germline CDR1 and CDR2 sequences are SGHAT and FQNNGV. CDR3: CASSSRGATSRPGELFF. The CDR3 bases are TGTGCCAGCAGCTCCCGGGGGGCGACTAGCCGTCCCGGGGAGCTGTTTTTT.

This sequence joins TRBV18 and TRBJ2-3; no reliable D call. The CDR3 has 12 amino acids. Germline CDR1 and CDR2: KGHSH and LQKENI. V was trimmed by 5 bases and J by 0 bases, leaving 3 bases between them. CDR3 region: CASSSSTDTQYF. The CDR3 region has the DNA TGTGCCAGCTCATCTAGCACAGATACGCAGTATTTT.

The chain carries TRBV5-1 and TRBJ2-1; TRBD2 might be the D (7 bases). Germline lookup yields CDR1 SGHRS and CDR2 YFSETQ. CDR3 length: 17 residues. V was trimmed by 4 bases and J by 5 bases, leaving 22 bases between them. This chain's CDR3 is CASSGGLGGSIDNEQFF. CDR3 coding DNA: TGCGCCAGCAGCGGGGGCCTGGGCGGGAGTATAGACAATGAGCAGTTCTTC.

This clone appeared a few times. The CDR3 is CASSDFVTSPYEQYF. CDR3 DNA sequence: TGTGCCAGCAGTGATTTCGTGACTAGCCCCTACGAGCAGTACTTC. The V and J genes are TRBV2 and TRBJ2-7; 7 bases are a match to TRBD2. From germline, CDR1 is SNHLY and CDR2 FYNNEI. The length of the CDR3 is 15 residues. Trimming cost V 3 bases and J 2 bases; bases outside gene matches: 7.